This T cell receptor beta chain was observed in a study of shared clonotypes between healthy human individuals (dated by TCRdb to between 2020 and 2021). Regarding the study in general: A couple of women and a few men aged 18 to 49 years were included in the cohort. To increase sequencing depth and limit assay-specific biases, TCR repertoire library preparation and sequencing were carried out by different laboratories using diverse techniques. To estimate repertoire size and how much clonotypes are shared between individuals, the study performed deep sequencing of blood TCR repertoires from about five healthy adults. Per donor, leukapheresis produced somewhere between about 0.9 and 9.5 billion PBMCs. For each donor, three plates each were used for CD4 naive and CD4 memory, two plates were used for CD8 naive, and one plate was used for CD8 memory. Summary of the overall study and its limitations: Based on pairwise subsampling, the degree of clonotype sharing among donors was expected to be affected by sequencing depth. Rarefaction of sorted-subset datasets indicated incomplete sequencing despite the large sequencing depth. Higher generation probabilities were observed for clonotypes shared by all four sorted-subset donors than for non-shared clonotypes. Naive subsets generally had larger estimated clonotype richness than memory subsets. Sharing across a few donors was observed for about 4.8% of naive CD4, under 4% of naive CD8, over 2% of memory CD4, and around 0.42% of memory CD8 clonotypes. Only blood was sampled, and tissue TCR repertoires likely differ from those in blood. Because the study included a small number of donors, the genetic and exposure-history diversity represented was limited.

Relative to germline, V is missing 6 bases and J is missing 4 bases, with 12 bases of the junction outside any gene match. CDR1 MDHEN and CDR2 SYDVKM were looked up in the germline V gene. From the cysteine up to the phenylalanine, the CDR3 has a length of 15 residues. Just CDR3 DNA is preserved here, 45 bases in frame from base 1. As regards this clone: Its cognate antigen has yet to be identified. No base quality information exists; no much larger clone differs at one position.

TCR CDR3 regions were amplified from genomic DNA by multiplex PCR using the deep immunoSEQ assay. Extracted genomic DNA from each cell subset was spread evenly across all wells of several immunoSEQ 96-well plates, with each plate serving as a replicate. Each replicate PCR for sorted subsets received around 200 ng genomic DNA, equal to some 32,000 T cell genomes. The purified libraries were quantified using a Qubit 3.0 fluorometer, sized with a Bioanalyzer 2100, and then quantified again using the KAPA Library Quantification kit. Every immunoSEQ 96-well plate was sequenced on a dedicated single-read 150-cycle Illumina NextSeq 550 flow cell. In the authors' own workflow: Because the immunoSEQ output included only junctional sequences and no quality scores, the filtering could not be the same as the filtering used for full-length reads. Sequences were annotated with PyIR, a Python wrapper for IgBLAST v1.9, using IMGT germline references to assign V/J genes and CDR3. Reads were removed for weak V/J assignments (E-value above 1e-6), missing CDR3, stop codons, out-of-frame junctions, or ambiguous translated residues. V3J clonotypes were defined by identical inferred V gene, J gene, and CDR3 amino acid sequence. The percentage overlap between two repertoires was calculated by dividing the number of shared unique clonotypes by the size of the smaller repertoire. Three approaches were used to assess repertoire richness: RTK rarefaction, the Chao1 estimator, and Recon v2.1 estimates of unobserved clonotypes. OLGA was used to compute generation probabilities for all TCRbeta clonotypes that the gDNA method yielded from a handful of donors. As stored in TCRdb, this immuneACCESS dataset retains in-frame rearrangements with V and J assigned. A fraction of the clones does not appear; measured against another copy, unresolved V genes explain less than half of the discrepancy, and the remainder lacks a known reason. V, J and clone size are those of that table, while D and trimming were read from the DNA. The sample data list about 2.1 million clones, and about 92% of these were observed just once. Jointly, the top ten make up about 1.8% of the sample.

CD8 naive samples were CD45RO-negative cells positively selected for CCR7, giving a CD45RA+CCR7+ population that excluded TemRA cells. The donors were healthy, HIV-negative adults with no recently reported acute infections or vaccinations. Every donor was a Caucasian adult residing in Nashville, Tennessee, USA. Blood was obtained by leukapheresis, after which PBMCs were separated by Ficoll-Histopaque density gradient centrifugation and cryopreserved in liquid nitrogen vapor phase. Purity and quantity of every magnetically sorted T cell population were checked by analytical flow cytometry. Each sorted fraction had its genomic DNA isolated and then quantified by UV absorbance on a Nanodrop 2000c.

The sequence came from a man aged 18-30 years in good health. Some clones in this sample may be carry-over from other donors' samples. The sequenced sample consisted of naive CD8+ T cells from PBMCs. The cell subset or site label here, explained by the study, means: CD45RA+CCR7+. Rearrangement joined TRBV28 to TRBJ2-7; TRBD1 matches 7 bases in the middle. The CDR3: CASRPDRLRGYEQYF. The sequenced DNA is TGTGCCAGCAGGCCGGACAGGCTAAGAGGGTACGAGCAGTACTTC.